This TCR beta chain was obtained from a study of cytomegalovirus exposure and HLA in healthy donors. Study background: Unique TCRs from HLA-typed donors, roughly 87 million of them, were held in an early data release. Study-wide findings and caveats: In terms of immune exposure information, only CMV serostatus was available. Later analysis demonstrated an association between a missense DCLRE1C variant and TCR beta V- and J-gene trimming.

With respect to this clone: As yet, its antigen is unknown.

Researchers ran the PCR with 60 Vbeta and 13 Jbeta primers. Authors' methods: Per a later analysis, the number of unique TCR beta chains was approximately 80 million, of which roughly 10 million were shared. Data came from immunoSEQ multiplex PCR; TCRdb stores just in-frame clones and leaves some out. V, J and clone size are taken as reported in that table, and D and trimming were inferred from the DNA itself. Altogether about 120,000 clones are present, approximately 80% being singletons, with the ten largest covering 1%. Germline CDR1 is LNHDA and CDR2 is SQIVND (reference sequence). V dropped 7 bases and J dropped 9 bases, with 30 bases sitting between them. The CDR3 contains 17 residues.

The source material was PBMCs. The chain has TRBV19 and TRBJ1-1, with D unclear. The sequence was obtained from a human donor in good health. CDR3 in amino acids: CASTEVRVTPHWRKAFF. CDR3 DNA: TGTGCCAGTACCGAGGTCCGGGTCACCCCCCATTGGAGGAAAGCTTTCTTT.